These 29 T cell receptor beta chains share one sample of origin, sequenced in a study of regulatory T cells in long-lasting Graves disease (dated by TCRdb to the early 2020s). The sample's time point label, decoded: newly diagnosed GD, antithyroid drugs for less than 3 months. For both TCR sequencing and RNA sequencing, RNA was extracted from PBMCs in TRIzol. Library prep was done by multiplex PCR. The listed sequencing device is Illumina HiSeq 4000. TCR beta libraries were built with iRepertoire HTBI primers and Arm-PCR amplification of CDR3 regions. TCRdb passed the public sequencing reads through fastp at Q25 and MiXCR, retaining productive beta sequences. For every CDR3 protein sequence, its rows merge into one entry that carries the most common genes and DNA. This sample gives a few hundred thousand distinct CDR3 sequences in total; about 11% of them show up just once. The ten largest clones capture under 20% of the sample.

This same sample was also part of a study on T cells in Graves' hyperthyroidism and ophthalmopathy.

This material consisted of peripheral blood mononuclear cells (PBMCs), taken at new diagnosis, from a patient treated with antithyroid drugs. The receptors shown here come from a woman between 18 and 29 years old with Graves disease. Donor details come from another sample of the same person, matched by shared clones.

This clonotype was observed many times. The genes are TRBV7-2 and TRBJ2-7; D may be TRBD1 (6 bases). V lost 6 bases and J 5 bases, leaving 14 bases between the germline ends. This CDR3 is 13 amino acids long. Per the germline V gene, CDR1 is SGHTA and CDR2 is FQGNSA. For the CDR3, the DNA is TGTGCCAGCAGGGTATTGGGGGCTGACGAGCAGTACTTC. This codes for CASRVLGADEQYF. The whole variable domain, filled in from reference TRBV7-2 and TRBJ2-7, reads GAGVSQSPSNKVTEKGKDVELRCDPISGHTALYWYRQSLGQGLEFLIYFQGNSAPDKSGLPSDRFSAERTGGSVSTLTIQRTQQEDSAVYLCASRVLGADEQYFGPGTRLTVT.

This clonotype came up many times. The chain is built from TRBV12-3 or TRBV12-4 and TRBJ2-5, with 7 positions matching TRBD1. Losses at the gene ends were 4 bases for V and 2 bases for J; bases not matched to a gene: 10. The CDR3 spans 16 residues. The DNA of the CDR3 is TGTGCCAGCAGTTCGAACAGGGGTTCCTTTCAAGAGACCCAGTACTTC. Translated, it gives CASSSNRGSFQETQYF.

This chain joins TRBV6-1 and TRBJ2-1; no reliable D call. The CDR3 consists of 14 residues. Trimming shortened V by 10 bases and J by 0 bases, and 13 bases separated the two germline ends. Germline CDR1 is MNHNS and CDR2 is SASEGT. The CDR3 spells CATLQHFSYNEQFF. The CDR3 DNA sequence: TGTGCCACCCTTCAGCATTTCTCCTACAATGAGCAGTTCTTC.

In its sample, this clonotype was seen many times. The J gene is TRBJ1-5, the V gene TRBV7-2, with 9 bases aligning to TRBD1. V trimming: 5 bases; J trimming: 3 bases; junction bases outside the gene matches: 8. The CDR3 contains 16 residues. CDR1 and CDR2 from the germline V gene are SGHTA and FQGNSA. In nucleotides, the CDR3 is TGTGCCAGCAGCCGATCGGGACAGGGAGACAATCAGCCCCAGCATTTT. Its translation: CASSRSGQGDNQPQHF.

The rearrangement uses TRBV6-5 and TRBJ2-3, with unresolved D. TRBJ2-5 explains the end of the DNA better; the J call may be wrong. Germline-derived CDR1 and CDR2 are MNHEY and SVGAGI. The CDR3 covers 14 residues. The CDR3, as DNA: TGTGCCAGCAGTTACTCTCTAGAAATGGAGACCCAGTACTTC. Translation: CASSYSLEMETQYF.

Regarding this clonotype: The junction departs from germline at one end; a sequencing error may be responsible. J is TRBJ2-1 and V is TRBV5-1; D unclear. The V gene's germline CDR1 is SGHRS and CDR2 YFSETQ. The CDR3 has 16 residues. In nucleotides, the CDR3 is TGCGCCAGCAGCTTGGCATCAGGACCCCCAGGCGATGAGGAGTTCTTC. Translating it yields CASSLASGPPGDEEFF.

To note about this clonotype: The CDR3 does not close with the conserved phenylalanine or tryptophan, likely indicating a read error. The CDR3 loop reads CASSYSHPTDTQYY. CDR3 sequence (DNA): TGTGCCAGCAGTTACTCCCATCCTACAGATACGCAGTATTAT. The chain employs TRBV6-5 and TRBJ2-3; the D is unclear. V gave up 0 bases and J gave up 3 bases, with 7 bases separating them. This CDR3 comprises 14 residues. Germline V gene sequence: CDR1 MNHEY, CDR2 SVGAGI.

With respect to this clonotype: A much larger clone differs by one base, so this may be a read error. The conserved phenylalanine or tryptophan is not found at the CDR3 terminus, so this likely reflects a read error. The chain has TRBV6-1 and TRBJ2-7, with D unresolved. V was shortened by 5 bases and J by 1 base, with 9 bases between the two germline ends. CDR3 size: 13 residues. The V gene's germline CDR1 is MNHNS and CDR2 SASEGT. CDR3 sequence: CASSLGFSYEQYS. DNA of the CDR3: TGTGCCAGCAGTCTAGGGTTTTCCTACGAGCAGTACTCC.

This clonotype was counted a few times. This chain uses TRBV6-2 or TRBV6-3 with TRBJ2-1; 8 bases fit TRBD2. Germline CDR1 MNHEY, CDR2 SVGEGT. J lost 6 bases, V lost 8 bases, and 9 bases had no gene match. The CDR3 sequence is 14 residues long. The CDR3 DNA sequence: TGTGCCAGCGGACTAGCAGGAAGACTCAATGAGCAGTTCTTC. This encodes CASGLAGRLNEQFF.

At least ten counts were recorded for this clonotype. The genes are TRBV12-3 or TRBV12-4 and TRBJ1-2; D may be TRBD1 (5 bases). V was clipped by 5 bases and J by 8 bases, with 18 bases between them. The CDR3 is 14 residues long. The chain's CDR3 is CASSPGTLVRGYTF. The CDR3 DNA sequence: TGTGCCAGCAGTCCCGGGACCCTGGTGAGAGGCTACACCTTC.

This clonotype was seen ten or more times. The chain is built from TRBV7-2 and TRBJ1-4; a weak D match, TRBD1 (5 bases). This CDR3 is built from 14 residues. CDR1 and CDR2 (germline): SGHTA, FQGNSA. Trimming removed 6 bases at V and 6 bases at J, with 14 bases between. The CDR3 region has the DNA TGTGCCAGCAGGGTCGGCGTAGGGGATGAAAAACTGTTTTTT. Residues: CASRVGVGDEKLFF.

This clonotype was detected ten times or more. V is TRBV11-2 and J is TRBJ1-3; possibly TRBD1 for D (6 bases). Germline V CDR1 and CDR2: SGHAT, FQNNGV. V lost 6 bases and J 4 bases, leaving 16 bases between the germline ends. This CDR3 has 15 residues. DNA for the CDR3: TGTGCCAGCAGAGATGGGACAAGGGGAGGAAACACCATATATTTT. Protein: CASRDGTRGGNTIYF.

About this clonotype itself: This is likely an artifact of a read error, given a far larger clone one base away. The chain links TRBV2 to TRBJ2-5, with unresolved D. The end of the DNA is better explained by TRBJ2-1, so the J call may be wrong. Germline-derived CDR1 and CDR2 are SNHLY and FYNNEI. The CDR3 loop spans 12 amino acids. Here the CDR3 DNA reads TGTGCCAGCAGTGGGTCCTGCAATGAGCAGTTCTTC. It translates to CASSGSCNEQFF.

This clonotype showed up many times. The chain couples TRBV20-1 to TRBJ2-1; 9 nucleotides agree with TRBD2. With 2 bases clipped from V and 9 bases from J, the junction kept 14 bases outside the gene matches. The CDR3 has 16 residues. Germline V lookup: CDR1 DFQATT, CDR2 SNEGSKA (reference sequence). The CDR3 DNA sequence: TGCAGTGCTAGAACTATTGTAGCGGGGGCGCTGAGTGAGCAGTTCTTC. It specifies CSARTIVAGALSEQFF.

The sample holds many counts of this clonotype. V usage is TRBV11-2 and J usage is TRBJ1-4; D is ambiguous. Per the germline V gene, CDR1 is SGHAT and CDR2 is FQNNGV. The V gene lost 6 bases and the J gene lost 6 bases, with 14 bases spanning the gap. CDR3 length: 14 residues. The CDR3 bases are TGTGCCAGCAGGAAGGTCCGGACTGATGAAAAACTGTTTTTT. Encoded protein: CASRKVRTDEKLFF.

This clonotype was detected ten times or more. The chain employs TRBV20-1 and TRBJ2-2, with 9 bases that match TRBD2. Germline-derived CDR1 and CDR2 are DFQATT and SNEGSKA (reference sequence). The junction had 5 bases not matched to a gene; V was cut back by 6 bases and J by 0 bases. This CDR3 spans 15 amino acids. The CDR3 coding sequence is TGCAGTGCACAAACTAGCGGGCCGAACACCGGGGAGCTGTTTTTT. Amino acid sequence: CSAQTSGPNTGELFF.

This clonotype appeared many times. V and J are TRBV11-1 and TRBJ2-5; D possibly corresponds to TRBD2 (5 bases). The V end lost 1 base, the J end lost 3 bases, and 15 bases lay between the germline ends. Germline loops: CDR1 SGHAT, CDR2 FQDESV (reference sequence). This CDR3 is built from 16 residues. Written as DNA, the CDR3 is TGTGCCAGCAGCTTAGGTCAACCGGGGTCGAAAGAGACCCAGTACTTC. The encoded protein is CASSLGQPGSKETQYF.

This clonotype was observed many times. The rearrangement uses TRBV20-1 and TRBJ2-1; D uncertain. This CDR3 spans 15 amino acids. The V end lost 3 bases, the J end lost 5 bases, and 17 bases lay between the germline ends. Germline-derived CDR1 and CDR2 are DFQATT and SNEGSKA (reference sequence). The CDR3 coding sequence is TGCAGTGCTAGGGACCTGAAACAAAGAAACAATGAGCAGTTCTTC. Encoded protein: CSARDLKQRNNEQFF.

This clonotype was recorded at least ten times. The chain is built from TRBV20-1 and TRBJ2-5, with TRBD1 matching 7 bases. This CDR3 region has 13 residues. Germline CDR1 reads DFQATT; CDR2 reads SNEGSKA (reference sequence). J gave up 6 bases and V 3 bases, and 7 bases lay outside the gene matches. The DNA of the CDR3 is TGCAGTGCTAGGCGACAGGGTTTGAAGACCCAGTACTTC. This sequence encodes CSARRQGLKTQYF.

The chain is built from TRBV9 and TRBJ2-7; 13 nucleotides agree with TRBD2. Trimming cost V 3 bases and J 4 bases; bases outside gene matches: 7. The CDR3 runs 16 residues. Germline V gene lookup returns CDR1 SGDLS and CDR2 YYNGEE. The CDR3 region has the DNA TGTGCCAGCAGCGCCGAGGGACTAGCGGGGCATTACGAGCAGTACTTC. Its protein product is CASSAEGLAGHYEQYF.

In its sample, this clonotype was seen a few times. The V call is TRBV7-3, the J call TRBJ2-3; 10 bases align to TRBD2. Unmatched junction bases numbered 7, after V lost 5 bases and J lost 2 bases. The CDR3 sequence is 16 residues long. Per the germline V gene, CDR1 is SGHTA and CDR2 is FQGTGA. The CDR3 nucleotides read TGTGCCAGCAGCCCCCGTAGCGGGGGGATCACAGATACGCAGTATTTT. It is translated as CASSPRSGGITDTQYF.

This clonotype was recorded at least ten times. V and J are TRBV27 and TRBJ2-3; 12 nucleotides match TRBD2. CDR3 length: 17 residues. Germline loops: CDR1 MNHEY, CDR2 SMNVEV (reference sequence). Trimming took 5 bases from V and 6 from J; bases not matched to a gene: 12. The CDR3 DNA reads as TGTGCCAGCAGTCTTACGACGACTAGCGGGGGTAGGGATACGCAGTATTTT. Protein sequence: CASSLTTTSGGRDTQYF.

Only a few counts were recorded for this clonotype. V gene TRBV2 combines with J gene TRBJ2-6; D possibly corresponds to TRBD2 (5 bases). The germline V gene has CDR1 SNHLY and CDR2 FYNNEI. This CDR3 is 14 amino acids long. Trimming pared 5 bases from V and 6 bases from J, leaving 11 bases between. The CDR3 here is CASSKTREANVLTF. In nucleotides, the CDR3 is TGTGCCAGCAGTAAGACCCGGGAGGCCAACGTCCTGACTTTC.

This clonotype occurred a few times. This sequence joins TRBV7-3 and TRBJ2-5; perhaps TRBD1 as D (7 bases). The V end was cut by 5 bases, the J end by 1 base, with 23 bases between. This CDR3 is built from 18 residues. Germline V gene lookup returns CDR1 SGHTA and CDR2 FQGTGA. CDR3 sequence: CASSPPQGGEGVQETQYF. The DNA for the CDR3 is TGTGCCAGCAGCCCCCCTCAGGGGGGAGAGGGCGTCCAAGAGACCCAGTACTTC.

This clonotype was recorded at least ten times. The V call is TRBV30, the J call TRBJ2-3; 10 positions match TRBD1. This CDR3 contains 13 residues. CDR1 GTSNPN and CDR2 SVGIG come from the germline V gene (reference sequence). The V segment lost 7 bases and the J segment 5 bases; nucleotides outside the gene matches: 6. In DNA form, the CDR3 reads TGTGCCTCGGGACAGGGGTTAATAGATACGCAGTATTTT. Translated: CASGQGLIDTQYF.

This clonotype was seen only a few times. The V and J genes are TRBV20-1 and TRBJ2-3, with a possible D match to TRBD2 (5 bases). From germline, CDR1 is DFQATT and CDR2 SNEGSKA (reference sequence). Between the trimmed V and J ends, which lost 3 bases and 0 bases, there was a span of 13 bases. This CDR3 spans 15 amino acids. The CDR3 nucleotides are TGCAGTGCTAGTGGGGAGAGCTCAAGCACAGATACGCAGTATTTT. This translates into CSASGESSSTDTQYF.

The table lists this clonotype with a few counts. The gene calls are TRBV24-1 and TRBJ2-1, with no clear D. Germline V lookup: CDR1 KGHDR, CDR2 SFDVKD. Deletions cut 4 bases from V and 0 bases from J, with 12 bases between. The CDR3 runs 16 residues. DNA of the CDR3: TGTGCCACCAGTGACTCATTAGAGAGCTCCTACAATGAGCAGTTCTTC. Its protein is CATSDSLESSYNEQFF.

To note about this clonotype: One base separates it from a far larger clone, so it is likely a read error. The rearrangement joins TRBV6-1 to TRBJ2-7; TRBD2 is a possible D gene (5 bases). V dropped 3 bases and J dropped 3 bases, with 12 bases sitting between them. This CDR3 comprises 14 residues. In germline, CDR1 is MNHNS, CDR2 SASEGT. CDR3 coding DNA: TGTGCCAGCAGTGAGTCGGCTAGCATCTACGAGCAGTACGTC. Amino acids: CASSESASIYEQYV.

This chain joins TRBV12-3 or TRBV12-4 and TRBJ1-2, with a tentative D call TRBD1 (6 bases). Deletions cut 5 bases from V and 5 bases from J, with 15 bases between. The CDR3 runs to 14 residues. The CDR3 protein is CASSPQGLSYGYTF. In DNA, the CDR3 is TGTGCCAGCAGTCCACAGGGTCTGTCATATGGCTACACCTTC.